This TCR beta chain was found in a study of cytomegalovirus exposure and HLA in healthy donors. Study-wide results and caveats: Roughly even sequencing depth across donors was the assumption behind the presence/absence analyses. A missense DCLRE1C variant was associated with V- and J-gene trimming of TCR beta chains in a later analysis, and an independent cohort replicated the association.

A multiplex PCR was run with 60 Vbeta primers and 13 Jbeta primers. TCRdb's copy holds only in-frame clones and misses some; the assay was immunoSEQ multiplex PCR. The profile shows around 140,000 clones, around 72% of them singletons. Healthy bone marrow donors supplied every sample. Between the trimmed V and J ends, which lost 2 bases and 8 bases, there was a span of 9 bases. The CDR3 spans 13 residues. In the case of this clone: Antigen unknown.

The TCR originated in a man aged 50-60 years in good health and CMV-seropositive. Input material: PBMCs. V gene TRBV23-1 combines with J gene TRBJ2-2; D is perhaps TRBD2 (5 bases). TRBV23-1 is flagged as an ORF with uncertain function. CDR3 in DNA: TGCGCCAGCAGTCAAGGTCGCGGGGGGGAGCTGTTTTTT. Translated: CASSQGRGGELFF.